The 2 T cell receptor beta chains in this list originate from one sample, sequenced in a study of glioma-infiltrating T cells. The iRepertoire nested amplicon-rescue multiplex PCR amplified TCR alpha and beta CDR3s from RNA. TCRdb recomputed calls from the multiplex PCR reads with MiXCR, one row per CDR3 protein. Of fewer than 110,000 distinct CDR3 sequences listed, about 30% are singletons. The sequencing sample was made of glioma tissue, nonneoplastic brain tissue, or PBMCs (not recorded which). The source of these receptors is a human donor with low-grade glioma or glioblastoma, undergoing nonglioma brain surgery, or in good health (not recorded which).

This rearrangement joins TRBV5-4 to TRBJ2-7; 7 positions match TRBD2. The CDR3 spans 14 residues. V was clipped by 9 bases and J by 5 bases; unmatched bases: 14. CDR1 is SGHNT, CDR2 YYREEE, per germline (reference sequence). The CDR3 nucleotides read TGTGCCATCCCCGGGACCAGCGGGGCCCACGAGCAGTACTTC. This translates into CAIPGTSGAHEQYF.

V and J are TRBV28 and TRBJ2-5; 11 nucleotides align to TRBD2. From germline, CDR1 is MDHEN and CDR2 SYDVKM. The CDR3 runs 14 residues. J gave up 9 bases and V 5 bases, and 8 bases lay outside the gene matches. The CDR3 nucleotides read TGTGCCAGCAGTCTTAGCGGGGGGGCCCCGCCCCAGTACTTC. Its translation is CASSLSGGAPPQYF. The full variable domain, in which reference TRBV28 and TRBJ2-5 provide the parts outside the CDR3, is DVKVTQSSRYLVKRTGEKVFLECVQDMDHENMFWYRQDPGLGLRLIYFSYDVKMKEKGDIPEGYSVSREKKERFSLILESASTNQTSMYLCASSLSGGAPPQYFGPGTRLLVL.